These 4 T cell receptor beta chains originate from one sample sequenced in a study of blood T cell repertoires in COVID-19. Sequencing was performed with immunoSEQ multiplex PCR; in TCRdb, only in-frame clones are kept and a portion is missing. The data contain 250,000 to 300,000 clones, roughly nine tenths of them seen just once; the ten biggest clones take up more than 1%. The material sequenced was PBMCs or T cells enriched from blood (not recorded which). The origin of the receptors is a human donor in a cohort exposed to, infected with or recovered from COVID-19 (not recorded which). The donor label of this sample is uncertain.

V is TRBV5-8 and J is TRBJ1-1; the D is unclear. Germline V lookup: CDR1 SGHTS, CDR2 YDEGEE. Trimming stripped 0 bases from V and 3 bases from J, with 12 bases between. This CDR3 spans 15 amino acids. CDR3 sequence: CASSLALVLDTEAFF. CDR3 sequence (DNA): TGTGCCAGCAGCTTGGCCTTAGTATTGGACACTGAAGCTTTCTTT.

The V call is TRBV29-1, the J call TRBJ2-3; 8 nucleotides agree with TRBD1. The germline CDR1 and CDR2 sequences are SQVTM and ANQGSEA. J was trimmed by 2 bases and V by 6 bases; bases with no gene match: 7. The CDR3 has 14 amino acids. CDR3: CSVPGQGATDTQYF. The CDR3 nucleotides are TGCAGCGTCCCAGGGCAGGGGGCCACAGATACGCAGTATTTT.

The rearrangement uses TRBV30 and TRBJ1-4, with 11 bases identical to TRBD1. Germline V CDR1 and CDR2: GTSNPN, SVGIG (reference sequence). Trimming took 5 bases from V and 8 from J; bases not matched to a gene: 4. The CDR3 consists of 13 residues. The CDR3 DNA is TGTGCCTGGGACGGACAGGGGGCGGAAAAACTGTTTTTT. As protein: CAWDGQGAEKLFF.

The chain couples TRBV20-1 to TRBJ1-3; the D gene is possibly TRBD1 (5 bases). V was cut by 3 bases and J by 7 bases, with 19 bases left in between. Germline CDR1 DFQATT, CDR2 SNEGSKA (reference sequence). The CDR3 has 15 amino acids. The CDR3 nucleotides are TGCAGTGCTAGTTGGGCCAAGGGGATGGTGAACACCATATATTTT. Translating gives CSASWAKGMVNTIYF.